This entry lists 32 T cell receptor beta chains sequenced from one sample in a study of control samples from healthy donors and cancer patients. This table comes from immunoSEQ multiplex PCR, and its TCRdb copy is limited to in-frame clones, with some not included. The data contain roughly 70,000 clones, 94% of them singletons. Sequenced: blood. These receptors originate from a woman aged 25 to 39 in good health.

This clone was counted once. The chain links TRBV9 to TRBJ2-5; 8 positions agree with TRBD2. The CDR3 is 17 amino acids. CDR1 and CDR2 from the germline V gene are SGDLS and YYNGEE. Trimming removed 0 bases from V and 0 bases from J; junction bases left unmatched: 7. The chain's CDR3 is CASSVVGAGGNQETQYF. CDR3 nucleotide sequence: TGTGCCAGCAGCGTAGTAGGGGCGGGGGGCAACCAAGAGACCCAGTACTTC.

V and J are TRBV27 and TRBJ2-7; 7 positions match TRBD1. This CDR3 is 16 amino acids long. Looked up from germline, CDR1 is MNHEY and CDR2 is SMNVEV (reference sequence). Germline trimming cut 0 bases from V and 0 bases from J; bases unmatched to any gene: 5. The CDR3 nucleotides read TGTGCCAGCAGTTTATCGGGACAGAGGAGCTCCTACGAGCAGTACTTC. Translation: CASSLSGQRSSYEQYF.

This rearrangement joins TRBV5-1 to TRBJ1-6, with a possible D match to TRBD1 (6 bases). The CDR3 extends over 16 amino acids. Germline values: CDR1 SGHRS, CDR2 YFSETQ. V shed 0 bases and J shed 0 bases, with 7 bases lying between them. The CDR3 loop reads CASSLADSSYNSPLHF. Written as DNA, the CDR3 is TGCGCCAGCAGCTTGGCGGACAGCTCCTATAATTCACCCCTCCACTTT.

The rearrangement uses TRBV19 and TRBJ1-5; TRBD1 matches 8 bases. Germline V gene sequence: CDR1 LNHDA, CDR2 SQIVND (reference sequence). CDR3 length equals 20 residues. V shed 0 bases and J 1 base; nucleotides not matched to a gene: 14. CDR3 loop: CASSIELSDRGSISNQPQHF. CDR3 nucleotides: TGTGCCAGTAGTATAGAATTATCCGACAGGGGTTCTATAAGCAATCAGCCCCAGCATTTT.

V usage is TRBV27 and J usage is TRBJ1-5; 8 bases align to TRBD1. The length of the CDR3 is 14 residues. With V trimmed by 6 bases and J by 8 bases, 9 bases remained unmatched. The V gene's germline CDR1 is MNHEY and CDR2 SMNVEV (reference sequence). CDR3: CASRNDRGYEPQHF. In nucleotides, the CDR3 is TGTGCCAGCAGAAACGACAGGGGATATGAGCCCCAGCATTTT.

Comments on this clone: Distinct nucleotide sequences in the sample also encode this CDR3. V is TRBV4-1 and J is TRBJ1-1; D may be TRBD1 (5 bases). CDR1 is MGHRA and CDR2 is YSYEKL in the germline V gene. The CDR3 has 13 amino acids. V lost 1 base, J lost 5 bases, and 8 bases lay in between. The CDR3 DNA follows: TGCGCCAGCAGCCAAGGAGGGGTTACTGAAGCTTTCTTT. This gives the protein CASSQGGVTEAFF.

As for this clone: No conserved phenylalanine or tryptophan is present at the end of the CDR3, so a read error is the likely explanation. The chain joins TRBV5-4 to TRBJ1-2, with a tentative D call TRBD1 (5 bases). The CDR3 covers 16 residues. V was shortened by 4 bases and J by 6 bases, with 22 bases between the two germline ends. Germline V gene lookup returns CDR1 SGHNT and CDR2 YYREEE (reference sequence). CDR3 amino acids: CASSVGTPRSRDGYTL. DNA for the CDR3: TGTGCCAGCAGCGTGGGGACCCCGCGATCTCGGGATGGCTACACCCTC.

This clone was counted a single time. V gene TRBV19 combines with J gene TRBJ2-2; 9 positions agree with TRBD1. The germline V gene has CDR1 LNHDA and CDR2 SQIVND (reference sequence). V lost 7 bases to trimming and J lost 4 bases; unmatched junction nucleotides: 7. There are 15 residues in the CDR3. This chain's CDR3 is CASNTPGQGTGELFF. CDR3 in DNA: TGTGCCAGTAACACACCGGGACAGGGCACCGGGGAGCTGTTTTTT.

This chain links TRBV7-6 with TRBJ2-3, with 7 bases aligning to TRBD1. Germline lookup yields CDR1 SGHVS and CDR2 FNYEAQ. The CDR3 sequence is 15 residues long. The trim removed 5 bases at V and 4 bases at J, leaving 9 bases unmatched. CDR3 sequence reads: CASSVTGSRADTQYF. The CDR3 DNA sequence: TGTGCCAGCAGCGTGACAGGGAGTAGAGCAGATACGCAGTATTTT.

This chain connects TRBV3-1 (or the pseudogene TRBV3-2) to TRBJ1-3; no definite D call. Trimming took 5 bases from V and 4 from J, leaving 9 bases between them. The CDR3 covers 13 residues. The germline gives CDR1 LGHDT, CDR2 YNNKEL (reference sequence). CDR3 nucleotide sequence: TGTGCCAGCAGCACCATCTTAGGAAACACCATATATTTT. This encodes CASSTILGNTIYF.

The gene calls are TRBV6-1 and TRBJ2-1; 7 bases fit TRBD1. Germline values: CDR1 MNHNS, CDR2 SASEGT. The CDR3 loop spans 15 amino acids. The trim removed 3 bases at V and 8 bases at J, leaving 10 bases unmatched. This chain's CDR3 is CASSDDRVSYDEQFF. The CDR3 region has the DNA TGTGCCAGCAGTGATGACAGGGTGTCTTATGATGAGCAGTTCTTC.

This sequence joins TRBV7-9 and TRBJ2-5; 13 bases agree with TRBD2. The CDR3 totals 14 residues. V trimming: 4 bases; J trimming: 5 bases; junction bases outside the gene matches: 1. Germline V gives CDR1 SEHNR, CDR2 FQNEAQ (reference sequence). Written as DNA, the CDR3 is TGTGCCAGCAGCTCGACTAGCGGGGGGGAGACCCAGTACTTC. It is translated as CASSSTSGGETQYF.

This chain joins TRBV9 and TRBJ1-2; the D gene is possibly TRBD1 (5 bases). V was shortened by 0 bases and J by 2 bases, with 11 bases between the two germline ends. This CDR3 is built from 15 residues. The germline V gene encodes CDR1 SGDLS and CDR2 YYNGEE. The CDR3 DNA follows: TGTGCCAGCAGCGTAGACCCAGACAGCAACTATGGCTACACCTTC. Protein: CASSVDPDSNYGYTF.

This sequence joins TRBV7-8 and TRBJ1-1, with D unresolved. The V end lost 1 base, the J end lost 10 bases, and 10 bases lay between the germline ends. The CDR3 extends over 12 amino acids. Germline V gene sequence: CDR1 SGHVS, CDR2 FQNEAQ. The CDR3, as DNA: TGTGCCAGCAGCTTAGAGGGAAATGGAGCTTTCTTT. This sequence encodes CASSLEGNGAFF.

The DNA for the CDR3 is TGTGCCAGCAGTCCACCGGCCTCCCGAGCAGGGGAGCAGTTCTTC. Its protein product is CASSPPASRAGEQFF. The chain links TRBV28 to TRBJ2-1, with D tentatively TRBD1 (5 bases). Trimming took off 5 bases at V and 10 bases at J, with 21 bases between the two ends. In germline, CDR1 is MDHEN, CDR2 SYDVKM. The CDR3 spans 15 residues.

The chain joins TRBV28 to TRBJ2-1, with 8 bases fitting TRBD1. Germline V CDR1 and CDR2: MDHEN, SYDVKM. The J segment lost 6 bases and the V segment lost 10 bases, leaving 11 bases of the junction unmatched. This CDR3 region has 14 residues. CDR3 DNA: TGTGCCATCACCTGGACAGGGAAGTTCAATGAGCAGTTCTTC. It codes for CAITWTGKFNEQFF.

The chain combines TRBV7-3 with TRBJ1-1; TRBD1 is a possible D gene (5 bases). Germline CDR1 and CDR2: SGHTA and FQGTGA. Trimming pared 0 bases from V and 12 bases from J, leaving 14 bases between. CDR3 length: 13 amino acids. For the CDR3, the DNA is TGTGCCAGCAGCTTAACGCAGGGCCAGGGTTCTTTCTTT. Amino acids: CASSLTQGQGSFF.

The CDR3 sequence is CASLTLSDSPLHF. CDR3 coding DNA: TGTGCCAGCTTAACTCTAAGTGATTCACCCCTCCACTTT. This chain joins TRBV6-5 and TRBJ1-6; D remains ambiguous. The V end was cut by 8 bases, the J end by 8 bases, with 13 bases between. This CDR3 has 13 residues. Germline CDR1 and CDR2: MNHEY and SVGAGI.

The chain combines TRBV21-1 with TRBJ1-4; the tabulated D call, TRBD1, remains unverified against the DNA. TRBV21-1 constitutes a pseudogene. CDR3 length: 19 residues. CDR3 residues: CASSTSGGQGGKTNEKLFF. CDR3 sequence (DNA): TGTGCCAGCAGCACCTCCGGGGGACAGGGGGGAAAAACTAATGAAAAACTGTTTTTT.

The chain uses TRBV19 and TRBJ1-2; D remains ambiguous. The CDR3 runs to 17 residues. Germline CDR1 is LNHDA and CDR2 is SQIVND (reference sequence). The V end was cut by 4 bases, the J end by 2 bases, with 20 bases between. The CDR3 loop is CASSNVLGRTPNYGYTF. CDR3 nucleotides: TGTGCCAGTAGTAACGTCCTAGGACGTACCCCCAACTATGGCTACACCTTC.

The chain has TRBV2 and TRBJ1-5, with 10 bases that match TRBD1. Germline CDR1 is SNHLY and CDR2 is FYNNEI. The CDR3 runs 14 residues. V dropped 11 bases and J dropped 4; count of bases not matched to a gene: 8. The chain's CDR3 is CAGGRDRGNQPQHF. DNA of the CDR3: TGTGCCGGGGGAAGGGACAGGGGAAATCAGCCCCAGCATTTT.

The CDR3 loop is CASNPGQDYEQYV. CDR3 coding DNA: TGCGCCAGCAACCCGGGACAAGACTACGAGCAGTACGTC. V is TRBV10-2 and J is TRBJ2-7; possible D gene TRBD1, 6 bases. In germline, CDR1 is WSHSY, CDR2 SAAADI. The germline V and J ends were trimmed by 7 bases and 3 bases, with 13 bases remaining between them. The CDR3 runs 13 residues.

This clone has just one count. The V gene is TRBV12-5, the J gene TRBJ2-1, with D maybe TRBD2 (6 bases). Germline V gene sequence: CDR1 LGHNT, CDR2 FRNRAP. The CDR3 covers 14 residues. The V gene lost 4 bases and the J gene lost 6 bases, with 13 bases spanning the gap. The CDR3 DNA sequence: TGTGCTAGTGGTTACCCGGGGAGGCTCAATGAGCAGTTCTTC. As protein: CASGYPGRLNEQFF.

This chain connects TRBV6-5 to TRBJ1-1, with 7 positions matching TRBD1. The CDR3 consists of 15 residues. The V segment lost 2 bases and the J segment 2 bases; nucleotides outside the gene matches: 5. The V gene's germline CDR1 is MNHEY and CDR2 SVGAGI. The CDR3 DNA follows: TGTGCCAGCAGTTACGGTCGACAGGGAAACACTGAAGCTTTCTTT. This sequence encodes CASSYGRQGNTEAFF.

The chain links TRBV28 to TRBJ2-3; D gene ambiguous. Per the germline V gene, CDR1 is MDHEN and CDR2 is SYDVKM. V gave up 4 bases and J gave up 2 bases, with 13 bases separating them. The CDR3 has 15 residues. The CDR3 bases are TGTGCCAGCAGTTATGCTGGGGTCTCCACAGATACGCAGTATTTT. It specifies CASSYAGVSTDTQYF.

The chain carries TRBV25-1 and TRBJ2-7; D is perhaps TRBD2 (6 bases). Germline CDR1 and CDR2: MGHDK and SYGVNS. The CDR3 contains 12 residues. V was shortened by 3 bases and J by 8 bases, with 11 bases between the two germline ends. In DNA form, the CDR3 reads TGTGCCAGCAGTGATGGGACTGGGAAGCAGTACGTC. It translates to CASSDGTGKQYV.

The chain combines TRBV30 with TRBJ1-6; the D is unclear. CDR3 size: 14 residues. From germline, CDR1 is GTSNPN and CDR2 SVGIG (reference sequence). V was cut by 0 bases and J by 5 bases, with 8 bases left in between. CDR3 loop: CAWSVSWDNSPLHF. The CDR3 DNA is TGTGCCTGGAGTGTAAGTTGGGATAATTCACCCCTCCACTTT.

The V and J genes are TRBV4-2 and TRBJ1-5, with a tentative D call TRBD1 (5 bases). The CDR3 is made up of 18 amino acids. CDR1 LGHNA and CDR2 YNFKEQ come from the germline V gene. Trimming removed 3 bases at V and 2 bases at J, with 20 bases between. The CDR3 nucleotides are TGTGCCAGCAGCCACACCCTTGGGGGGGGTTTAGGCAATCAGCCCCAGCATTTT. Translating it yields CASSHTLGGGLGNQPQHF.

The rearrangement joins TRBV2 to TRBJ1-2, with D tentatively TRBD1 (5 bases). V gave up 3 bases and J gave up 6 bases, with 23 bases separating them. CDR1 is SNHLY, CDR2 FYNNEI, per germline. The CDR3 length is 17 residues. The CDR3 DNA is TGTGCCAGCAGTGATCCTCTCCAGGGAGGGGCTATTCATGGCTACACCTTC. Its translation: CASSDPLQGGAIHGYTF.

The chain has TRBV28 and TRBJ2-7; D not certain. V was clipped by 3 bases and J by 0 bases, with 9 bases between them. Germline V CDR1 and CDR2: MDHEN, SYDVKM. The CDR3 totals 14 residues. In DNA, the CDR3 is TGTGCCAGCAGTTTTCCGCCCCACTCCTACGAGCAGTACTTC. It codes for CASSFPPHSYEQYF.

This chain uses TRBV5-1 with TRBJ1-2; tentative D call: TRBD1 (5 bases). Germline loops: CDR1 SGHRS, CDR2 YFSETQ. The germline V and J ends were trimmed by 4 bases and 8 bases, with 15 bases remaining between them. The CDR3 extends over 13 amino acids. CDR3 sequence reads: CASSPQGAGGYTF. DNA for the CDR3: TGCGCCAGCAGCCCCCAAGGGGCAGGCGGCTACACCTTC.

Only one count was recorded for this clone. The chain carries TRBV4-2 and TRBJ2-3, with TRBD1 matching 11 bases. J gave up 0 bases and V 4 bases, and 3 bases lay outside the gene matches. Per the germline V gene, CDR1 is LGHNA and CDR2 is YNFKEQ. The CDR3 is 16 amino acids. CDR3 DNA sequence: TGTGCCAGCAGCCTGGGACAGGGGGATAGCACAGATACGCAGTATTTT. This gives the protein CASSLGQGDSTDTQYF.